This TCR beta chain came from a study of beta chain features in type 1 diabetes. General study findings and limits: cDNA sequencing could over-represent cells with high TCR expression.

All of the isolated RNA was reverse transcribed, so expressed TCRB transcripts were sequenced. Clones were sequenced by immunoSEQ multiplex PCR, and TCRdb holds only the in-frame ones, with some missing. The table lists about 320,000 clones, around 13% of them singletons. The germline CDR1 and CDR2 sequences are LNHNV and YYDKDF (reference sequence). After removal of 0 bases from V and 6 bases from J, the junction contained 6 bases not matched to a gene. The CDR3 spans 15 residues. Of note for this clone: The antigen remains undetermined.

The chain recombines TRBV15 with TRBJ1-2; TRBD1 aligns across 8 bases. This clonotype was obtained from a man aged 30 to 45 in good health. The sample consisted of central memory CD4+ T cells from blood. Written as DNA, the CDR3 is TGTGCCACCAGCAGAGATTTAGAGACAGGGGATGGCTACACCTTC. The encoded protein is CATSRDLETGDGYTF.